This T cell receptor beta chain derives from a study of glioma-infiltrating T cells. Study in general: WHO grade II oligodendrogliomas or astrocytomas, plus non-recurrent WHO grade IV glioblastomas, were sampled. Study findings and constraints: Signature shared blood CDR3 motifs were enriched in low-divergence and depleted in high-divergence patients. Tissue-blood divergence was below expectation in non-neoplastic patients, above in gliomas. Only very few CDR3 sequences appeared in both tissue and blood.

CDR1 and CDR2 (germline): MNHEY, SVGEGT. The length of the CDR3 is 13 residues. The iRepertoire nested amplicon-rescue multiplex PCR amplified TCR alpha and beta CDR3s from RNA. TCRdb independently ran MiXCR on the multiplex PCR reads; one entry per CDR3 protein. The data show a few hundred thousand distinct CDR3 sequences, with around 38% seen just once and more than 10% held by the top ten. For this clonotype: What it binds is not known. One end of the junction fails to match germline, which may point to a read error.

The chain links TRBV6-2 or TRBV6-3 to TRBJ1-2; D uncertain. What was sequenced was glioma tissue, nonneoplastic brain tissue, or PBMCs (not recorded which). The origin of this receptor is a human donor with low-grade glioma or glioblastoma, undergoing nonglioma brain surgery, or in good health (not recorded which). CDR3 in amino acids: CASVGPAAAGYAF. CDR3 bases: TGTGCCAGCGTTGGGCCCGCAGCCGCTGGCTACGCCTTC.